The table lists the clone carrying this T cell receptor (gamma chain) with a few counts. Its antigen is currently unknown. Only one base separates this from a far larger clonotype, so it likely reflects a read error. TCRdb fed the RT-PCR reads into CATT to redo clone calling. The sample lists roughly 110 gamma-chain clones; over 50% were seen once. Germline V lookup: CDR1 GITISATS, CDR2 ISYDGTV (reference sequence). The CDR3 is 17 amino acids. The V segment lost 5 bases and the J segment 3 bases; nucleotides outside the gene matches: 7. The source of the sample is a study of gammadelta T cells in human blood. Study conclusions and caveats: Polyclonal expansion of innate γδ T cells after birth appeared microbially driven.

This chain uses TRGV9 with TRGJP. This clonotype was obtained from a human fetus. Sequenced material: Vgamma9Vdelta2 gamma-delta T cells from fetal blood. In DNA, the CDR3 is TGTGCCTTGTGGGGGTCTGAGCAAGAGTTGGGCAAAAAAATCAAGGTATTT. Protein product: CALWGSEQELGKKIKVF.